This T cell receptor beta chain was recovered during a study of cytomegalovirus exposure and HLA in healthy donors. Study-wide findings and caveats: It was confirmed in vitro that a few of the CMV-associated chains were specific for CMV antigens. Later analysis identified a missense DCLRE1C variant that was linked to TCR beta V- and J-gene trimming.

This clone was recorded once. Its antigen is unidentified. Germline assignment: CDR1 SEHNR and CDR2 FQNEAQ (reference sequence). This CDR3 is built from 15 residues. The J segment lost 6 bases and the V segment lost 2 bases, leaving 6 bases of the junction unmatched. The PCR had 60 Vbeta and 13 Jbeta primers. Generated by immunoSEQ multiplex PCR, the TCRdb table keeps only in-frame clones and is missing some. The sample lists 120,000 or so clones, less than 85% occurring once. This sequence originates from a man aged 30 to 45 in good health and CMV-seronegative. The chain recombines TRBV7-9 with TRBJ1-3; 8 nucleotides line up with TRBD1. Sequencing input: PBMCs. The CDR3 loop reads CASSLTWTGINTIYF. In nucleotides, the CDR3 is TGTGCCAGCAGCTTAACCTGGACAGGGATAAACACCATATATTTT.